The entry below describes one T cell receptor beta chain. This table comes from immunoSEQ multiplex PCR, and its TCRdb copy is limited to in-frame clones, with some not included. The table lists roughly 76,000 clones, roughly 86% of them singletons. These data are taken from a study of OX40 agonist ivuxolimab in advanced cancers. At the level of the study: Two cutaneous melanoma patients and one hepatocellular carcinoma patient, three in all, had partial responses.

The germline gives CDR1 MNHNS, CDR2 SASEGT. Trimming shortened V by 4 bases and J by 8 bases, and 21 bases separated the two germline ends. The CDR3 length is 16 residues. The clonotype comes from an adult with an advanced solid tumor such as melanoma, head and neck, liver or kidney cancer. Sequencing was performed on CD4+ or CD8+ T cells sorted from blood, taken in a trial of the OX40 agonist ivuxolimab. The chain uses TRBV6-1 and TRBJ2-1, with TRBD2 as a possible D gene (5 bases). The CDR3 DNA reads TGTGCCAGCAGTGGGTCTAGCTTTAGTGGGTTCGATGAGCAGTTCTTC. Encoded protein: CASSGSSFSGFDEQFF.